This passage covers 23 T cell receptor beta chains from one sample sequenced in a study of Graves' ophthalmopathy and Graves' hyperthyroidism. The study amplified TCR beta CDR3 regions using RNA transcripts. HTBI primers were used in a first-round RT-PCR, which preceded a second-round multiplex PCR. TCRdb ran MiXCR on the multiplex PCR reads and lists one entry per CDR3 protein. The table has over a million distinct CDR3 sequences, about 35% seen once. Sequenced material: peripheral blood or thyroid tissue (not recorded which). These TCRs come from an adult man with Graves' hyperthyroidism.

On this clonotype itself: At one end the junction does not follow the germline gene, possibly because of a read error. This chain uses TRBV12-3 or TRBV12-4 with TRBJ2-7, with D perhaps TRBD2 (6 bases). The CDR3 covers 12 residues. The CDR3 sequence is CASSKAERGTAF. CDR3 DNA: TGTGCCAGCAGTAAGGCAGAACGGGGGACGGCGTTC.

This clonotype was recorded at least ten times. The chain has TRBV4-1 and TRBJ1-2, with TRBD1 identical over 7 bases. The J segment lost 4 bases and the V segment lost 0 bases, leaving 5 bases of the junction unmatched. The CDR3 consists of 15 residues. Germline V CDR1 and CDR2: MGHRA, YSYEKL. This CDR3 reads CASSQEGRTGYGYTF. DNA of the CDR3: TGCGCCAGCAGCCAAGAGGGCAGGACAGGCTATGGCTACACCTTC.

V is TRBV10-3 and J is TRBJ1-5; 10 nucleotides align to TRBD1. Germline V gene sequence: CDR1 ENHRY, CDR2 SYGVKD. The CDR3 extends over 13 amino acids. V was pared by 7 bases and J by 14 bases, with 11 bases of the junction left unmatched. The CDR3, as DNA: TGTGCCATCATCTCCGGGACAGGGGCCTACGAGCATTTT. Translating it yields CAIISGTGAYEHF.

The chain links TRBV7-3 to TRBJ2-6, with TRBD1 as a possible D gene (6 bases). Germline V lookup: CDR1 SGHTA, CDR2 FQGTGA. The CDR3 extends over 19 amino acids. The V end was cut by 5 bases, the J end by 1 base, with 21 bases between. The DNA of the CDR3 is TGTGCCAGCAGCCAGCACAGGGAGAAAGTCTTTTCTGGGGCCAACGTCCTGACTTTC. This codes for CASSQHREKVFSGANVLTF.

This chain joins TRBV29-1 and TRBJ1-1; TRBD1 might be the D (6 bases). With 8 bases removed from V and 2 bases from J, the gap between germline ends came to 15 bases. The germline V gene encodes CDR1 SQVTM and CDR2 ANQGSEA. The CDR3 runs 13 residues. CDR3 protein: CSLGGRVNTEAFF. The CDR3 bases are TGCAGCTTAGGGGGACGGGTTAACACTGAAGCTTTCTTT.

This clonotype has only a few counts. V gene TRBV14 combines with J gene TRBJ2-7, with TRBD1 matching over 7 bases. The V gene's germline CDR1 is SGHDN and CDR2 FVKESK. The CDR3 spans 15 residues. The ends lost 5 bases at V and 0 bases at J; junction bases unmatched: 7. CDR3 nucleotide sequence: TGTGCCAGCAGCGGGGGCCGGGACAGCTCCTACGAGCAGTACTTC. Its translation: CASSGGRDSSYEQYF.

This clonotype was recorded at least ten times. J is TRBJ2-7 and V is TRBV9; D may be TRBD1 (6 bases). This CDR3 comprises 14 residues. Trimming left V 0 bases short and J 6 bases short, with 13 bases between. Germline values: CDR1 SGDLS, CDR2 YYNGEE. The CDR3 sequence is CASSVEGVSGEQYF. In nucleotides, the CDR3 is TGTGCCAGCAGCGTAGAGGGGGTCTCGGGCGAGCAGTACTTC.

This clonotype was seen many times. This chain links TRBV7-3 with TRBJ2-7; TRBD2 might be the D (6 bases). Germline loops: CDR1 SGHTA, CDR2 FQGTGA. The length of the CDR3 is 15 residues. Trimming stripped 2 bases from V and 0 bases from J, with 11 bases between. In nucleotides, the CDR3 is TGTGCCAGCAGCTTAGATGGCGGGGCCTCCTACGAGCAGTACTTC. Protein product: CASSLDGGASYEQYF.

The J gene is TRBJ2-2, the V gene TRBV19, with D hard to call. The CDR3 has 13 amino acids. V shed 7 bases and J shed 8 bases, with 14 bases lying between them. CDR1 and CDR2 from the germline V gene are LNHDA and SQIVND (reference sequence). In DNA, the CDR3 is TGTGCCAGTACCAAATCAGGCGCGGGGGAGCTGTTTTTT. Translated: CASTKSGAGELFF. The full variable domain, with the rest looked up from reference TRBV19 and TRBJ2-2, is DGGITQSPKYLFRKEGQNVTLSCEQNLNHDAMYWYRQDPGQGLRLIYYSQIVNDFQKGDIAEGYSVSREKKESFPLTVTSAQKNPTAFYLCASTKSGAGELFFGEGSRLTVL.

The chain links TRBV9 to TRBJ2-5; possibly TRBD1 for D (6 bases). V lost 5 bases, J lost 3 bases, and 14 bases lay in between. Germline loops: CDR1 SGDLS, CDR2 YYNGEE. The CDR3 is 14 amino acids. DNA for the CDR3: TGTGCCAGCAGTTCAGATCACAGGGAAGAGACCCAGTACTTC. Amino acid sequence: CASSSDHREETQYF.

This clonotype was found a few times. The chain links TRBV2 to TRBJ2-1, with 9 bases that match TRBD1. This CDR3 contains 12 residues. V was clipped by 8 bases and J by 10 bases; unmatched bases: 6. Germline CDR1 SNHLY, CDR2 FYNNEI. CDR3 sequence reads: CASAGQGSEQFF. As DNA, the CDR3 is TGTGCCAGCGCGGGACAGGGCAGCGAGCAGTTCTTC. The full variable domain, rest sourced from reference TRBV2 and TRBJ2-1, is EPEVTQTPSHQVTQMGQEVILRCVPISNHLYFYWYRQILGQKVEFLVSFYNNEISEKSEIFDDQFSVERPDGSNFTLKIRSTKLEDSAMYFCASAGQGSEQFFGPGTRLTVL.

This clonotype came up a few times. The gene calls are TRBV7-2 and TRBJ2-6, with D perhaps TRBD1 (6 bases). The CDR3 is 19 residues long. V lost 5 bases to trimming and J lost 0 bases, with 20 bases between them. From germline, CDR1 is SGHTA and CDR2 FQGNSA. CDR3 bases: TGTGCCAGCAGCCAAACCAGACAGGCCGTTGCCTCTGGGGCCAACGTCCTGACTTTC. Translation gives CASSQTRQAVASGANVLTF.

The chain couples TRBV19 to TRBJ1-5; tentatively, D is TRBD1 (6 bases). This CDR3 comprises 14 residues. V dropped 11 bases and J dropped 0 bases, with 14 bases sitting between them. Germline assignment: CDR1 LNHDA and CDR2 SQIVND (reference sequence). The chain's CDR3 is CAGGTTGSNQPQHF. Written as DNA, the CDR3 is TGTGCCGGTGGTACGACAGGTAGCAATCAGCCCCAGCATTTT.

The CDR3 region is CASSPNRGLGEKLFF. In DNA form, the CDR3 reads TGTGCCAGCAGCCCCAACAGGGGGCTTGGGGAAAAACTGTTTTTT. This chain links TRBV7-2 with TRBJ1-4; 9 nucleotides agree with TRBD1. Germline trimming cut 5 bases from V and 8 bases from J; bases unmatched to any gene: 9. Germline V lookup: CDR1 SGHTA, CDR2 FQGNSA. The CDR3 is 15 residues long. Filled out from reference TRBV7-2 and TRBJ1-4, the complete variable domain reads GAGVSQSPSNKVTEKGKDVELRCDPISGHTALYWYRQSLGQGLEFLIYFQGNSAPDKSGLPSDRFSAERTGGSVSTLTIQRTQQEDSAVYLCASSPNRGLGEKLFFGSGTQLSVL.

Many counts were recorded for this clonotype. This chain links TRBV29-1 with TRBJ1-1, with TRBD1 as a possible D gene (5 bases). V was clipped by 6 bases and J by 12 bases, with 11 bases between them. The germline gives CDR1 SQVTM, CDR2 ANQGSEA. This CDR3 is built from 9 residues. The CDR3 bases are TGCAGCGTAACAGGAGGAACTTTCTTT. Amino acids: CSVTGGTFF. Complete variable domain (other parts from reference TRBV29-1 and TRBJ1-1): SAVISQKPSRDICQRGTSLTIQCQVDSQVTMMFWYRQQPGQSLTLIATANQGSEATYESGFVIDKFPISRPNLTFSTLTVSNMSPEDSSIYLCSVTGGTFFGQGTRLTVV.

This clonotype was picked up many times. The gene calls are TRBV19 and TRBJ1-5; a weak D match, TRBD1 (5 bases). CDR3 length: 15 residues. CDR1 LNHDA and CDR2 SQIVND come from the germline V gene (reference sequence). V was trimmed by 3 bases and J by 2 bases, leaving 11 bases between them. The CDR3 coding sequence is TGTGCCAGTAGTATTCGGACGGGGGGCAATCAGCCCCAGCATTTT. Protein: CASSIRTGGNQPQHF.

This chain uses TRBV6-6 with TRBJ1-5, with 8 positions matching TRBD1. Germline values: CDR1 MNHNY, CDR2 SVGAGI (reference sequence). The CDR3 extends over 15 amino acids. V shed 6 bases, J shed 2 bases, and the junction held 6 bases outside the gene matches. The CDR3 loop reads CASRQATGGNQPQHF. In DNA form, the CDR3 reads TGTGCCAGCAGACAGGCGACAGGGGGCAATCAGCCCCAGCATTTT.

This clonotype was detected once. The junction and the germline gene differ at one end; a read error may be behind it. The chain employs TRBV9 and TRBJ1-2; TRBD1 might be the D (6 bases). The germline CDR1 and CDR2 sequences are SGDLS and YYNGEE. The CDR3 runs 15 residues. The CDR3 reads CANSVGGGDVYGYTF. In DNA, the CDR3 is TGTGCCAACAGCGTAGGGGGGGGCGACGTTTATGGCTACACCTTC.

This chain links TRBV20-1 with TRBJ2-5, with D possibly matching TRBD2 (5 bases). The CDR3 has 13 amino acids. The germline V gene has CDR1 DFQATT and CDR2 SNEGSKA (reference sequence). V was shortened by 6 bases and J by 2 bases, with 13 bases between the two germline ends. The CDR3 DNA sequence: TGCAGTGCCATAAATACGGGGCAAGAGACCCAGTACTTC. Translation gives CSAINTGQETQYF.

This clonotype was observed many times. The J gene is TRBJ2-7, the V gene TRBV5-1, with 7 bases aligning to TRBD2. V was clipped by 0 bases and J by 0 bases; unmatched bases: 3. Germline assignment: CDR1 SGHRS and CDR2 YFSETQ. CDR3 size: 15 residues. CDR3 residues: CASSLAGGGSYEQYF. The CDR3 DNA reads as TGCGCCAGCAGCTTGGCGGGGGGTGGCTCCTACGAGCAGTACTTC.

This clonotype was found many times. The rearrangement uses TRBV2 and TRBJ2-5; 11 nucleotides align to TRBD2. The V gene end was trimmed by 9 bases and the J gene end by 3 bases; junction bases not matched to a gene: 3. CDR1 is SNHLY, CDR2 FYNNEI, per germline. The CDR3 length is 13 residues. The CDR3, as DNA: TGTGCCAGTACGGGACTAGCGGAAGAGACCCAGTACTTC. Amino acids: CASTGLAEETQYF.

This clonotype appeared many times. CDR3 in amino acids: CASSLRGLWEAFF. The DNA for the CDR3 is TGTGCCAGCAGCTTACGGGGGCTCTGGGAAGCTTTCTTT. The V and J genes are TRBV7-2 and TRBJ1-1, with D possibly TRBD1 on 6 matching bases. Germline V gene data show CDR1 as SGHTA and CDR2 as FQGNSA. V was cut by 2 bases and J by 8 bases, with 12 bases left in between. The CDR3 spans 13 residues.

The genes are TRBV20-1 and TRBJ1-5; 7 positions match TRBD1. Germline lookup yields CDR1 DFQATT and CDR2 SNEGSKA (reference sequence). J lost 5 bases, V lost 6 bases, and 7 bases had no gene match. The CDR3 spans 13 residues. CDR3 DNA sequence: TGCAGTGCCCTCGACAGGGACTATCAGCCCCAGCATTTT. Translation: CSALDRDYQPQHF.